Sequencing of this TCR beta chain was carried out in a study of response to subunit inactivated influenza vaccine. Per germline, CDR1 MNHNS and CDR2 SASEGT. The CDR3 is 16 residues long. With 5 bases removed from V and 0 bases from J, the gap between germline ends came to 14 bases. Study findings and constraints: There was a suggestion from the authors that each seasonal influenza vaccination recruits few new T cells.

TCRdb reprocessed the RT-PCR reads via MiXCR and lists one record per CDR3 protein. The sample has 250,000 to 350,000 distinct CDR3 sequences; about 20% are singletons. With respect to this clonotype: What it recognizes is unknown.

The source of this sequence is a man aged 50 to 69 who received an inactivated influenza vaccine. V is TRBV6-1 and J is TRBJ1-3; D not resolved. The source was PBMCs from blood, collected less than 22 months after vaccination. The CDR3 DNA follows: TGTGCCAGCAGTATTTCTTTGTTGAGCTCTGGAAACACCATATATTTT. Its translation: CASSISLLSSGNTIYF.